This T cell receptor beta chain is drawn from a study of T cells after yellow fever vaccination. This clonotype has more than one count but fewer than ten. Its specificity is not known. The CDR3 sequence is 14 residues long. With V trimmed by 5 bases and J by 6 bases, 7 bases remained unmatched. Germline assignment: CDR1 SEHNR and CDR2 FQNEAQ (reference sequence). Study findings and constraints: Overall, a small share of clonotypes was seen in both CD4 and CD8 compartments. Contaminants from the bulk population, in the form of abundant clonotypes, could be found in FACS-sorted repertoires. In post-booster samples, most primary-vaccination clones reappeared (just under 97% CD4, 70% to 90% CD8). A faster peak, day 5 versus 15, was reached by the weaker secondary response.

TCRdb itself ran the 5' RACE reads through MiXCR, one entry per CDR3 protein. The sample yields under 200,000 distinct CDR3 sequences, 11% seen once. The source of this sequence is a man aged 18 to 30 who received the YFV17D yellow fever vaccine. Sequenced material: CD8+ T cells sorted from PBMCs, taken 15 days after the yellow fever booster vaccination. The chain has TRBV7-9 and TRBJ1-2, with 9 bases lining up with TRBD1. CDR3 DNA: TGTGCCAGCAGCGGCTGGGACAGGGCCGATGGCTACACCTTC. Encoded protein: CASSGWDRADGYTF.